This T cell receptor (beta chain) was recorded in a study of vaccination and CD4 T cells after COVID-19. The wider study: Stimulation of cells relied on overlapping spike peptides derived from SARS-CoV-2, HCoV-NL63, HCoV-OC43 and HCoV-229E.

Treatment meaning: roughly ten-day PBMC culture with coronavirus spike peptide pools or control peptides (ViraFEST assay). Sequencing of cultured CD4+ T cell DNA used the Oncomine TCR Beta short-read assay. From the PCR reads, TCRdb called clonotypes with MiXCR, one entry per CDR3 protein. The sample lists over 20,000 distinct CDR3 sequences, approximately 39% occurring once. The CDR3 runs 12 residues. The germline V gene encodes CDR1 DFQATT and CDR2 SNEGSKA (reference sequence). As for this clonotype: Its antigen is not known. At one of its ends the junction is not consistent with the germline gene, which may arise from a read error.

The origin of this receptor is a human donor who had recovered from COVID-19. Sequenced sample: CD4+ T cells from blood, cultured in vitro. The V gene is TRBV20-1, the J gene TRBJ2-1, with D perhaps matching TRBD1 (7 bases). The CDR3 is CSARGDFPAKIF. CDR3 nucleotides: TGCAGTGCCAGGGGGGACTTCCCGGCAAAGATCTTC.